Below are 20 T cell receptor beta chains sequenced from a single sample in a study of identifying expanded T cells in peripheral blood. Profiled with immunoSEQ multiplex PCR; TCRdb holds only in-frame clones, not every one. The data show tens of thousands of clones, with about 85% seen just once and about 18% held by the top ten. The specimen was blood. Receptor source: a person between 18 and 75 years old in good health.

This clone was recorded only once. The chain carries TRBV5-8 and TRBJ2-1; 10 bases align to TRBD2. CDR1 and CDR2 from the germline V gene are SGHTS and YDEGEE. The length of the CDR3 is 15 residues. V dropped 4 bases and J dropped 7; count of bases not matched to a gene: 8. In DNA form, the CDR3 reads TGTGCCAGCAGCCTTAAGCGGGGGGGCAGTAATGAGCAGTTCTTC. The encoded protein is CASSLKRGGSNEQFF.

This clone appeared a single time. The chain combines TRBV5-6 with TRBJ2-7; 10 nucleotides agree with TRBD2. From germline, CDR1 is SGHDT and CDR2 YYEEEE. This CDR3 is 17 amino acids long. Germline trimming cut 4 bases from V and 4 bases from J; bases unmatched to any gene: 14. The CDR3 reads CASSHYYSGRAPYEQYF. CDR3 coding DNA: TGTGCCAGCAGCCATTATTACAGCGGGAGGGCCCCTTACGAGCAGTACTTC.

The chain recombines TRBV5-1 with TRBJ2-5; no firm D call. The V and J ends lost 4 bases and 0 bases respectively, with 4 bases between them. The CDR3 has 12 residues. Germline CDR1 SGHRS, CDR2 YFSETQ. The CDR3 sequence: CASSRDQETQYF. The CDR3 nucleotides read TGCGCCAGCAGCCGGGACCAAGAGACCCAGTACTTC. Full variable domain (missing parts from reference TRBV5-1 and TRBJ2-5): KAGVTQTPRYLIKTRGQQVTLSCSPISGHRSVSWYQQTPGQGLQFLFEYFSETQRNKGNFPGRFSGRQFSNSRSEMNVSTLELGDSALYLCASSRDQETQYFGPGTRLLVL.

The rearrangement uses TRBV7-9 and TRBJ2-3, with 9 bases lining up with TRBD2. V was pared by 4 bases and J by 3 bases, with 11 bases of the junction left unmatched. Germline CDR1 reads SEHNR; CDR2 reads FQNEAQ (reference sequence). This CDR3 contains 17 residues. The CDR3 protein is CASSWGETSGHTDTQYF. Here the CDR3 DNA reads TGTGCCAGCAGCTGGGGGGAGACTAGCGGCCATACAGATACGCAGTATTTT.

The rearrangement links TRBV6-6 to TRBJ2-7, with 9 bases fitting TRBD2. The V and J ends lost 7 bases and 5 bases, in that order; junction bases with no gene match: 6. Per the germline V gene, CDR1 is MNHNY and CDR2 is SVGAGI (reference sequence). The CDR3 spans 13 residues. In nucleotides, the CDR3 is TGTGCCAGCACCCTAGCGGGATGGAACGAGCAGTACTTC. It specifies CASTLAGWNEQYF.

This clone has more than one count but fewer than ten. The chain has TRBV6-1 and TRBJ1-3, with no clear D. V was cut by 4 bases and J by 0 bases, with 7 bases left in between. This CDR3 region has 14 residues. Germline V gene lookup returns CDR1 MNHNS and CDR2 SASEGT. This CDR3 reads CASSAVYSGNTIYF. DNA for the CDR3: TGTGCCAGCAGTGCCGTCTACTCTGGAAACACCATATATTTT.

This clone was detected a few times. The CDR3: CASSLGQGSYGYTF. Here the CDR3 DNA reads TGCGCCAGCAGCTTGGGACAGGGAAGCTATGGCTACACCTTC. The chain joins TRBV5-1 to TRBJ1-2; 7 bases line up with TRBD1. Germline lookup yields CDR1 SGHRS and CDR2 YFSETQ. The CDR3 totals 14 residues. V was pared by 0 bases and J by 4 bases, with 3 bases of the junction left unmatched.

CDR3 protein: CASTPTEKSYEQYF. The CDR3 DNA reads as TGTGCCAGCACACCGACCGAGAAATCCTACGAGCAGTACTTC. The chain is built from TRBV7-9 and TRBJ2-7, with unresolved D. The CDR3 has 14 amino acids. Trimming took 7 bases from V and 1 from J, leaving 14 bases between them. Germline-derived CDR1 and CDR2 are SEHNR and FQNEAQ (reference sequence).

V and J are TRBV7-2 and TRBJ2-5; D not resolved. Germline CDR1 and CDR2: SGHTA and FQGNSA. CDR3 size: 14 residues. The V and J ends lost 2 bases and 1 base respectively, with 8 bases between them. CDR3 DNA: TGTGCCAGCAGCTTACGACGGACCCAAGAGACCCAGTACTTC. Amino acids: CASSLRRTQETQYF.

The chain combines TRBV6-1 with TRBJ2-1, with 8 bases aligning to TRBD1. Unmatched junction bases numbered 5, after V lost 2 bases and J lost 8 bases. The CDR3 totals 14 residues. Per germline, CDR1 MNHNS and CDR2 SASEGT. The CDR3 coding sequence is TGTGCCAGCAGTGAACCAGGGGGCACCTATGAGCAGTTCTTC. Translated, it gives CASSEPGGTYEQFF.

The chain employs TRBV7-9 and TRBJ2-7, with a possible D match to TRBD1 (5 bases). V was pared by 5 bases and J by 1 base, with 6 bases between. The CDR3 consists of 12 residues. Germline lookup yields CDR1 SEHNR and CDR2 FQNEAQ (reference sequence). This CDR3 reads CASSHRSYEQYF. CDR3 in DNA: TGTGCCAGCAGCCACAGGTCCTACGAGCAGTACTTC.

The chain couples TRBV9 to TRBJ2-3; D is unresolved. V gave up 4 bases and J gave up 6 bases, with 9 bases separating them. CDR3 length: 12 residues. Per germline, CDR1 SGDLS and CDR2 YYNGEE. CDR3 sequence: CASSSLRDTQYF. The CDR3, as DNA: TGTGCCAGCAGCTCCCTGCGGGATACGCAGTATTTT.

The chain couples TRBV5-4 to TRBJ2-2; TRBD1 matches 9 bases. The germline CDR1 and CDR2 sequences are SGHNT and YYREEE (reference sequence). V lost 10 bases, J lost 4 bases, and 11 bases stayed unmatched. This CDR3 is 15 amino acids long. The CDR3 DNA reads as TGTGCCGTAGCTAAGGGGACAGGGTCCACCGGGGAGCTGTTTTTT. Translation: CAVAKGTGSTGELFF.

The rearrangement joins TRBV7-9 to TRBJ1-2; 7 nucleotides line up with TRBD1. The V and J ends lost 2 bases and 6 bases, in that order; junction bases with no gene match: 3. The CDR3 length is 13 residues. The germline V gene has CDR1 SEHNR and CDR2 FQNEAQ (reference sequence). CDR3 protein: CASSLRDSNGYTF. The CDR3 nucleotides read TGTGCCAGCAGCTTAAGGGACAGCAATGGCTACACCTTC.

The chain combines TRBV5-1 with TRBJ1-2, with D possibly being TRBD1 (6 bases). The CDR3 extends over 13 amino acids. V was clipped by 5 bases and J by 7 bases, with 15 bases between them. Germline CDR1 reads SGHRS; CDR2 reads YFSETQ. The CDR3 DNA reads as TGCGCCAGCAGTCCAGGGGTTTCCGCTGGCTACACCTTC. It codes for CASSPGVSAGYTF.

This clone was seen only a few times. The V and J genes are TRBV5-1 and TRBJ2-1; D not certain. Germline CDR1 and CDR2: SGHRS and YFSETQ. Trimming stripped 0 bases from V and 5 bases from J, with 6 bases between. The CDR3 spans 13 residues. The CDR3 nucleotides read TGCGCCAGCAGCTTGGATTACCACAATGAGCAGTTCTTC. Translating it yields CASSLDYHNEQFF.

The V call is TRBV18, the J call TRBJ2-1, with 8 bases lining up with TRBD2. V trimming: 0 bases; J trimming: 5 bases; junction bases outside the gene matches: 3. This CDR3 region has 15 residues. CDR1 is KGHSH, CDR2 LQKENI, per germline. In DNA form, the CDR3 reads TGTGCCAGCTCACCACCTGGGACTAGACACAATGAGCAGTTCTTC. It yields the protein CASSPPGTRHNEQFF.

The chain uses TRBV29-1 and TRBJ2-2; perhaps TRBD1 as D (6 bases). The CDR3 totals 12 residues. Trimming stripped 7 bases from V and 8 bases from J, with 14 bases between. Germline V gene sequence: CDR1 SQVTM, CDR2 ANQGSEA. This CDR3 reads CSAGQRSGELFF. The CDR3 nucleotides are TGCAGCGCAGGACAGCGGTCGGGGGAGCTGTTTTTT.

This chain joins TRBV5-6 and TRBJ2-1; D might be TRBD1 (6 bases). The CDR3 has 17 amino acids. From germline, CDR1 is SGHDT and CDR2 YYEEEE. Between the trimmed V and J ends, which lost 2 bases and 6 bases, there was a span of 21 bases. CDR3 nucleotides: TGTGCCAGCAGCTTAGGTTTACAGGGAAAGTTCTTCAATGAGCAGTTCTTC. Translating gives CASSLGLQGKFFNEQFF.

The CDR3 nucleotides are TGTGCCAGCAGTTATCGGAGGGGGTACCACAATGAGCAGTTCTTC. Amino acid sequence: CASSYRRGYHNEQFF. The gene calls are TRBV6-5 and TRBJ2-1; D may match TRBD1 or TRBD2 (6 bases each). The CDR3 has 15 amino acids. In germline, CDR1 is MNHEY, CDR2 SVGAGI. V lost 3 bases and J 5 bases, leaving 14 bases between the germline ends.